This TCR beta chain was observed in a study of cytomegalovirus exposure and HLA in healthy donors (dated by TCRdb to the late 2010s). Study-level background: In an earlier analysis of some 550 of the donors, 276 Gb of sequence data and 90 million to 120 million unique TCR beta sequences from roughly 180 million T cells were reported. Across approximately 420 genotyped donors of the cohort, an average of about 240,000 unique TCR beta nucleotide sequences per donor were sequenced, and approximately 17% of those sequences were non-productive. In the later analysis, no new phenotypic data were used to find candidate immune exposures; instead, reliance was placed on TCR beta sequences and their occurrence across donors. A later genetic analysis used genome-wide SNP genotypes for about 55% of the 666 donors, treating that subset as a discovery cohort. Donor age, sex, ethnicity and CMV serostatus were compiled alongside the repertoire data. The study aimed to test whether cataloging public T cell receptors could reveal signatures of past pathogen exposure. The T cell repertoires of under 700 subjects were profiled by immunosequencing and related to cytomegalovirus serostatus. The study combined high-throughput TCR immunosequencing, statistical association of individual TCRs with disease status, and machine learning to predict cytomegalovirus infection status. In a later analysis, previously published TCR beta repertoires from 500 to 750 donors were re-analyzed and high-resolution HLA genotyping was added so that TCR occurrence patterns could be studied. Every discovery cohort repertoire had been produced on one sequencing platform. The number of typed donors differed by locus: about 620-640 for A, B, C, DRB1 and DQB1; 522 for DQA1; roughly 600 for DPA1; and about 450 for DPB1. A separate validation cohort of over 95 different subjects was used in addition to the roughly 700-subject first cohort. HLA typing included class I and class II loci at four-digit resolution. In an earlier analysis of roughly 540 of the donors, high-throughput TCR beta sequencing was used to judge whether each TCR beta V gene segment behaved as functional or pseudogenic. About 300 gigabases of sequencing data and some 85 million unique TCR sequences were included in an early release covering 500 to 750 HLA-typed donors. Among the roughly 410 genotyped donors, roughly 80% belonged to the genetic ancestry cluster associated with self-reported Caucasian donors. A handful of DR-DQ haplotypes were handled as single units for association and clustering because linkage in the cohort was strong. Findings and caveats that apply to the study as a whole: Most TCR sequences were seen in very few donors, while some public TCRs were found in many individuals. A later analysis reported that several top co-occurrence clusters appeared linked to parvovirus B19, influenza, CMV and Epstein-Barr virus. The cohort was sequenced for TCR beta chains only, and without alpha or paired-chain data the features that could be detected were limited. In vitro tests confirmed that a few of the cytomegalovirus-associated TCR beta chains recognize cytomegalovirus antigens. The sequencing pipeline was judged likely to have produced a cluster of highly shared sequence variants as a technical artifact. The classifier was reported to diagnose cytomegalovirus status with high specificity and sensitivity in both the original and validation cohorts. A further reported finding was that TCR beta sequences accurately predicted the HLA-A and HLA-B alleles for most subjects in the first cohort. For the cohort, immune exposure information was limited to CMV serostatus. According to a later genetic analysis, donors in an Asian-associated ancestry cluster had fewer N-insertions in productive TCRs than the approximately 610-donor mean. A later genetic analysis associated a missense DCLRE1C variant with V-gene and J-gene trimming of TCR beta chains, and an independent cohort replicated the association. The study gave a list of under 200 TCR beta chains associated with cytomegalovirus. In a later analysis, TCR association rates were found to vary across HLA loci, with the most associated TCRs seen for DRB1 alleles and the fewest for HLA-C alleles. Linkage disequilibrium might explain the correlated functional status among segregating V segments, but an unknown experimental factor could not be ruled out. In an earlier analysis of roughly 560 of the donors, most TCR beta V segments were observed in productive rearrangements about 87% or about 30% of the time, broadly matching IMGT annotations. Some IMGT-functional V segments, including TRBV6-2 and TRBV6-3, could not be distinguished by the 87-base-pair reads and were therefore excluded. The authors suggested that the approach could potentially be generalized to other disease states and immunological phenotypes. In a later analysis, most CMV-associated TCR beta chains were found to appear HLA-restricted, with HLA associations seemingly driven largely by CMV exposure. Presence/absence analyses assumed roughly uniform sequencing depth across donors, an assumption that may not hold. The earlier analysis of almost 600 of the donors excluded approximately 17 rarely observed V segments, including chromosome 9 orphons, because counts were too low. In a later analysis, HLA-associated TCR beta chains were found to be more clonally expanded and to have lower generation probabilities than equally common non-associated chains. Because some donors lacked HLA typing at each locus, the association tests relied only on the typed subset. A later analysis associated 17,000 or so TCR beta sequences with specific HLA alleles at a false discovery rate of 0.05. When HLA alleles, especially DR and DQ, strongly co-occurred, attributing TCR associations to individual alleles was difficult.

The library was generated by the immunoSEQ multiplex PCR assay. For the multiplex PCR, a mixture combining 60 forward primers for TCR Vbeta segments and 13 reverse primers for TCR Jbeta segments was used. A multiplex PCR assay on genomic DNA amplified the CDR3 region of rearranged TCR beta genes. On the Illumina HiSeq System, the amplified TCR beta libraries were sequenced as 87-base-pair reads. On the authors' methods: Across the 700 or so repertoires, a later analysis counted 78 million or so unique TCR beta chains, roughly 11 million of which were shared by at least two donors. To remove PCR and sequencing errors, raw reads were error-corrected and collapsed into unique sequences using a nearest-neighbor algorithm that merged closely related sequences. To assign V, D and J gene segments, CDR3 sequences were aligned to IMGT reference sequences. For a sequence to be retained, a match of at least six nucleotides was required to both a V gene segment and a J gene segment. Rearrangements were classified as productive when the CDR3 lacked stop codons and remained in frame with V and J, and all other rearrangements were classified as non-productive. CDR3 was defined by IMGT convention, running from the second conserved V-encoded cysteine to the conserved J-encoded phenylalanine. In an earlier analysis of more than 550 of the donors, sequences lacking an unambiguous match to a single V gene segment were excluded. An earlier analysis of a few hundred of the donors called V segments functional above 56.7% productive rearrangements and segregating when the between-donor standard deviation exceeded 5%. A statistical classification framework was built for diagnosing cytomegalovirus status from the catalog of TCR beta chain sequences. V and J gene assignment, in a later analysis, came from comparing TCR nucleotide sequences with IMGT/GENE-DB human TR gene sequences. In a later analysis, CDR3 sequences and most-parsimonious VDJ recombination scenarios were assigned using the TCRdist pipeline. A later analysis defined each TCR beta chain by its CDR3 amino acid sequence plus V-gene family, and excluded reads lacking a unique V-gene family. As a way to deal with suspected cross-contamination and a sequencing artifact, a later analysis dropped 592 nucleotide sequences that were highly shared and had low generation probability. In a later analysis, a clonal expansion index for each public chain was calculated from normalized within-repertoire ranks of inferred template counts. Generation probabilities in a later analysis came from a VDJ recombination model fitted to out-of-frame rearrangements, and those results were checked against IGoR. In a later analysis, hypergeometric tests were used to score TCR-TCR, TCR-HLA and TCR-CMV co-occurrence, with a repertoire-size bias correction applied to TCR pairs. To estimate false discovery rates, a later analysis permuted the HLA or CMV assignments 20 times. In a later analysis, co-occurring TCRs were grouped using DBSCAN, with TCRdist sequence similarity added in when clustering inside HLA-allele-positive subsets. Co-occurrence clustering excluded repertoires with fewer than 30,000 or more than 120,000 public chains, plus five with anomalous nucleotide sharing. The table comes from immuneACCESS by way of TCRdb, which keeps in-frame sequences with V and J called. Part of the clones is missing from these tables; in studies checked, under half for an unresolved V gene and the rest for unknown reasons. V and J calls and clone size are given by that table; D and trimming were obtained from the DNA. The sample table contains roughly 100,000 clones; only one count was recorded for roughly four fifths of them. The top ten hold roughly 6% of the sample.

The cohort was made up of 500 to 800 healthy bone marrow donors. At the time of sampling, every cohort member was nominally healthy, though immune exposures that went unrecorded were likely present. The donor was CMV seropositive and was included in the group of 250 to 300 seropositive cohort members. Each donor provided a peripheral blood sample, and peripheral blood mononuclear cells were used for TCR beta sequencing. The Qiagen DNeasy Blood Extraction Kit was used to extract genomic DNA from the blood cell samples. The CDR3 has 14 amino acids, counting the end cysteine and phenylalanine. The entry retains the CDR3 DNA only, 42 bases that are in frame from base 1. Trimming removed 1 base from V and 1 base from J, leaving 8 bases between the germline ends. The germline V gene specifies SGHRS as CDR1 and YFSETQ as CDR2. As for this clone: The clone's antigen remains unknown. The record has no base qualities; no much larger clone is one base away.

This sequence uses TRBV5-1 and TRBJ1-1; no confident D gene assignment can be made. The sequenced sample consisted of PBMCs. The TCR originated in a woman aged 50 to 60 in good health and CMV-seropositive. The DNA sequence is given as TGCGCCAGCAGCTTGATCGCAGGGAACACTGAAGCTTTCTTT. It translates to CASSLIAGNTEAFF.